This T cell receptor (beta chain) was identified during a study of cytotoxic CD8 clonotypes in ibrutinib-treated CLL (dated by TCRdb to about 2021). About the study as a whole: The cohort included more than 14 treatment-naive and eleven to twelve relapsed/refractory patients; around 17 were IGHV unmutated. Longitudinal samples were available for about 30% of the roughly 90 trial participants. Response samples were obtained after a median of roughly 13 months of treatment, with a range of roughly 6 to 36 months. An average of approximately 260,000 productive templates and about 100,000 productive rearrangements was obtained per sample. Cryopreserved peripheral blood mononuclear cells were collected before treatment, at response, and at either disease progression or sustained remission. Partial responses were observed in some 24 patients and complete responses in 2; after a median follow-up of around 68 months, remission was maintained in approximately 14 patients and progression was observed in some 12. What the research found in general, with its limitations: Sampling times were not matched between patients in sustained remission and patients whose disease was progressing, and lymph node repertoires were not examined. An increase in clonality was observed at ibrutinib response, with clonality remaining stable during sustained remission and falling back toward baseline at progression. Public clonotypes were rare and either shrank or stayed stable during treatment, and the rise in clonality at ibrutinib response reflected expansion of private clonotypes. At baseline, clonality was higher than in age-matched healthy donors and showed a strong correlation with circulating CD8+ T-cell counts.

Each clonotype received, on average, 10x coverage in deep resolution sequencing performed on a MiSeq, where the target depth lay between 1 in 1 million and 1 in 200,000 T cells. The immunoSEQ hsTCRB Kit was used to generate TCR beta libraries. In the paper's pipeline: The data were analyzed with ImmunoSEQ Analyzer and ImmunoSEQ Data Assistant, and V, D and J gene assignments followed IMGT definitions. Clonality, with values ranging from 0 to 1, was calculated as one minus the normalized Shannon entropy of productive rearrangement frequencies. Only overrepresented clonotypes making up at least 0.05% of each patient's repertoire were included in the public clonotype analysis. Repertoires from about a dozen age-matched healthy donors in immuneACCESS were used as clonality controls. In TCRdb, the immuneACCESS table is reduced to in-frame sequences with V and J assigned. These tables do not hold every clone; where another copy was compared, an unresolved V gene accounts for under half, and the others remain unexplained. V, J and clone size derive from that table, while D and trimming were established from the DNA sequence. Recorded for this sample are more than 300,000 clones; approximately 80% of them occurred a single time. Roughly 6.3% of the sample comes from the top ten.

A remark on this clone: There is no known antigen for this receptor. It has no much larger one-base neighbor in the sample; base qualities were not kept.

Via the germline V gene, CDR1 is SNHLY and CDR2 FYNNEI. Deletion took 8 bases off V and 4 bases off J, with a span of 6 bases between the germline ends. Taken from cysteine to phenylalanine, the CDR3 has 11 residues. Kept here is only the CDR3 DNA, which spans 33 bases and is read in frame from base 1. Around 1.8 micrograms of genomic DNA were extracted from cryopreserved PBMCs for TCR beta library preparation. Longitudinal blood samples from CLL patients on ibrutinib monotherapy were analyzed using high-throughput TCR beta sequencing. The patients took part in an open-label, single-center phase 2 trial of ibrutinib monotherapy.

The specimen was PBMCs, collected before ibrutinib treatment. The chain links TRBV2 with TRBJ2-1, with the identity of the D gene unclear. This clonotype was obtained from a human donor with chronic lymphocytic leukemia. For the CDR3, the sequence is CASVRYNEQFF. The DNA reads TGTGCCAGCGTGCGGTACAATGAGCAGTTCTTC.